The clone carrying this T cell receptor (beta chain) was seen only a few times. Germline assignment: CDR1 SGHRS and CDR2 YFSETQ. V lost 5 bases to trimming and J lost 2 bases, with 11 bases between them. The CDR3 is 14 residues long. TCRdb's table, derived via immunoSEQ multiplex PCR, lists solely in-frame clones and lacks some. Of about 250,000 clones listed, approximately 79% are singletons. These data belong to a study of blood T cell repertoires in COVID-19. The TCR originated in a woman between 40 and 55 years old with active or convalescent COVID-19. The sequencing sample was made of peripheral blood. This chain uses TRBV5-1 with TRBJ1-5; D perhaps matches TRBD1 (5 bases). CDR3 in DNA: TGCGCCAGCAGACCAGACAGCCGCAATCAGCCCCAGCATTTT. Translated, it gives CASRPDSRNQPQHF.